This T cell receptor (beta chain) is from a study of response to subunit inactivated influenza vaccine. General study points: The authors offered the suggestion that each seasonal influenza vaccination recruits few new T cells.

Only a few counts were recorded for this clonotype. The antigen is unknown. TCRdb analysed the RT-PCR reads with MiXCR anew, one entry per CDR3 protein. The sample lists about 780,000 distinct CDR3 sequences, approximately 17% seen once, with approximately 10% in the top ten. CDR1 and CDR2 from the germline V gene are DFQATT and SNEGSKA (reference sequence). The length of the CDR3 is 12 residues. V dropped 6 bases and J dropped 5; count of bases not matched to a gene: 4. The TCR originated in a man aged 50-60 years who received an inactivated influenza vaccine. The rearrangement links TRBV20-1 to TRBJ2-5; 9 positions agree with TRBD1. Sequencing used PBMCs from blood, obtained roughly 5 days after vaccination. The CDR3 is CSALGQGETQYF. DNA of the CDR3: TGCAGTGCCTTAGGACAGGGGGAGACCCAGTACTTC.